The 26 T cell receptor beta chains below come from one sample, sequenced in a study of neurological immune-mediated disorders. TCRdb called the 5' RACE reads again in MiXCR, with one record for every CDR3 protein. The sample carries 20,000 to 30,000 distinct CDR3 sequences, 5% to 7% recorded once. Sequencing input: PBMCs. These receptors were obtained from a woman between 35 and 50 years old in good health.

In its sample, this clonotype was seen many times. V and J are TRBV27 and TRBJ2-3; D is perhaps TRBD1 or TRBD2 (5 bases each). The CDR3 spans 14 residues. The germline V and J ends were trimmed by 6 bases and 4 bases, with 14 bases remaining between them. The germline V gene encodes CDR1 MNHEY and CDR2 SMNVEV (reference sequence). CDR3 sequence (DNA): TGTGCCAGCAGACGAGGGGCCCCCCCAGATACGCAGTATTTT. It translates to CASRRGAPPDTQYF.

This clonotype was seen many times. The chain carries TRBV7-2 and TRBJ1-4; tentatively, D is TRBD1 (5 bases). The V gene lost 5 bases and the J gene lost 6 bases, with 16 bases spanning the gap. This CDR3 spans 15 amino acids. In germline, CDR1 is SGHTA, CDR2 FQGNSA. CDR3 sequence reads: CASSPAGTWDEKLFF. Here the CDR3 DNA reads TGTGCCAGCAGCCCAGCCGGGACTTGGGATGAAAAACTGTTTTTT.

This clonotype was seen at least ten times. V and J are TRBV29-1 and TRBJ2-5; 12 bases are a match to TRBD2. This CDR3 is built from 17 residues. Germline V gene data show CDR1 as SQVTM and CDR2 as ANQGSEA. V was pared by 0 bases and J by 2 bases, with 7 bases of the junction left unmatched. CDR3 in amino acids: CSVEDLTSGRRQETQYF. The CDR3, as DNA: TGCAGCGTTGAAGATCTTACTAGCGGGAGGCGTCAAGAGACCCAGTACTTC.

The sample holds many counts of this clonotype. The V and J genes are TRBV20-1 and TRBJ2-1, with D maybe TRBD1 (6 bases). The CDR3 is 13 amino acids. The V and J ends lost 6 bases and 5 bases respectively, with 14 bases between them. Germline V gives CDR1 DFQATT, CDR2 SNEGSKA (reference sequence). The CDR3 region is CSALGQPNNEQFF. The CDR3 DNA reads TGCAGTGCCCTCGGACAGCCGAACAATGAGCAGTTCTTC.

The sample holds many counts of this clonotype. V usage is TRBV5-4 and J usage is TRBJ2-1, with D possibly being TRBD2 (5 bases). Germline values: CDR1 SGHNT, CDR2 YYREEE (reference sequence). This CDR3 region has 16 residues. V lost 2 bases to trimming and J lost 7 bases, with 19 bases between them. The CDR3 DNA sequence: TGTGCCAGCAGCTTCCCTCTCCTAGCCCGAGGGAATGAGCAGTTCTTC. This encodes CASSFPLLARGNEQFF.

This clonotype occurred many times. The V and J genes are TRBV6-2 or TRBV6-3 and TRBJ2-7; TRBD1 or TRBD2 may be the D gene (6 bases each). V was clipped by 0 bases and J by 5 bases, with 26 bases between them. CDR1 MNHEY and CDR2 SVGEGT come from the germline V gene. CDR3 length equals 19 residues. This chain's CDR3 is CASSYSGEATQRGFHEQYF. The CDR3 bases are TGTGCCAGCAGTTACTCTGGGGAGGCGACCCAGAGGGGGTTCCACGAGCAGTACTTC.

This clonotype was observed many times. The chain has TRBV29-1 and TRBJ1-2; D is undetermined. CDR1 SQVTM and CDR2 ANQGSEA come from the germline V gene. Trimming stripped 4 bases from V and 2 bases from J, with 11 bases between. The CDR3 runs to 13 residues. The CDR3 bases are TGCAGCGTTGCAGTGGGCCCAAACTATGGCTACACCTTC. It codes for CSVAVGPNYGYTF.

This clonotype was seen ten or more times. The CDR3 protein is CASSLTGKQFF. Here the CDR3 DNA reads TGTGCCAGCAGCTTAACGGGAAAGCAGTTCTTC. The chain has TRBV7-2 and TRBJ2-1; maybe TRBD2 (5 bases). The V end was cut by 2 bases, the J end by 11 bases, with 7 bases between. Per the germline V gene, CDR1 is SGHTA and CDR2 is FQGNSA. The CDR3 extends over 11 amino acids.

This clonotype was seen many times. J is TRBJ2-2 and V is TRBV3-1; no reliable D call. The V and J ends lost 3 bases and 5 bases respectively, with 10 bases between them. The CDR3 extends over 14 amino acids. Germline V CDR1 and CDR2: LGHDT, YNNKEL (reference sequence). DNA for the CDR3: TGTGCCAGCAGCCAGGAGTTAAGGACCGGGGAGCTGTTTTTT. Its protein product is CASSQELRTGELFF. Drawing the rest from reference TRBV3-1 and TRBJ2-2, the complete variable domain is DTAVSQTPKYLVTQMGNDKSIKCEQNLGHDTMYWYKQDSKKFLKIMFSYNNKELIINETVPNRFSPKSPDKAHLNLHINSLELGDSAVYFCASSQELRTGELFFGEGSRLTVL.

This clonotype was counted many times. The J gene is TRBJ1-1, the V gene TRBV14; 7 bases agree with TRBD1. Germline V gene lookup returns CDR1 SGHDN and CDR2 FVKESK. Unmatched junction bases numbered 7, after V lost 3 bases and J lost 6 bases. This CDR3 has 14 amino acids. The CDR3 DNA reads TGTGCCAGCAGCCAGACAGGGATCTCGCCTGAAGCTTTCTTT. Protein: CASSQTGISPEAFF.

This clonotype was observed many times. In DNA, the CDR3 is TGTGCCAGCAGTGAATCAGGAAGAGAGACCCAGTACTTC. It yields the protein CASSESGRETQYF. V usage is TRBV25-1 and J usage is TRBJ2-5; D remains unclear. CDR3 length: 13 residues. V shed 1 base and J shed 4 bases, with 7 bases lying between them. Germline V gene sequence: CDR1 MGHDK, CDR2 SYGVNS.

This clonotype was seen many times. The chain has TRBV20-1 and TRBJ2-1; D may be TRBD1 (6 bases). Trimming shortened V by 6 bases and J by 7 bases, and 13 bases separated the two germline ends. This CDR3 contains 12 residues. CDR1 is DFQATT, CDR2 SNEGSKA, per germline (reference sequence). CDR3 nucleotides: TGCAGTGCAATTTCCCAGGGGAATGAGCAGTTCTTC. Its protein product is CSAISQGNEQFF.

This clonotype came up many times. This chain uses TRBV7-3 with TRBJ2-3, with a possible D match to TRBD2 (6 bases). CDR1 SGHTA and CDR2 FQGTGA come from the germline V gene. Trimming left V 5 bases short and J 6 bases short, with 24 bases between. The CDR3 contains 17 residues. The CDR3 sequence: CASSAEARGLGYDTQYF. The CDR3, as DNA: TGTGCCAGCAGCGCTGAAGCTAGGGGACTGGGGTACGATACGCAGTATTTT.

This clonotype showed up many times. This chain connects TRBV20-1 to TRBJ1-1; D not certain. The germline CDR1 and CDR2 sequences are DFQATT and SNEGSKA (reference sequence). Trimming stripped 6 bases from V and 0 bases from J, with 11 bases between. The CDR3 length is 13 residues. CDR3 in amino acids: CSADAGLNTEAFF. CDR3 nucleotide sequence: TGCAGTGCCGATGCCGGTCTGAACACTGAAGCTTTCTTT.

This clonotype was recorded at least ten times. CDR3 sequence: CASSSAVRDEAFF. DNA of the CDR3: TGTGCCAGCAGCTCCGCCGTAAGGGATGAAGCTTTCTTT. This chain joins TRBV7-8 and TRBJ1-1; unclear D gene. Looked up from germline, CDR1 is SGHVS and CDR2 is FQNEAQ. CDR3 length: 13 amino acids. The V end was cut by 4 bases, the J end by 7 bases, with 13 bases between.

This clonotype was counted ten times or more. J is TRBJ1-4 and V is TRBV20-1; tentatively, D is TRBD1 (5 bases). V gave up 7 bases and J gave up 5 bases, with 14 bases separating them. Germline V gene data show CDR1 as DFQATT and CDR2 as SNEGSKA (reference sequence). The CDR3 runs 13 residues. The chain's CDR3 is CSVPRGRNEKLFF. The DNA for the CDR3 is TGCAGTGTACCTAGGGGTAGGAATGAAAAACTGTTTTTT.

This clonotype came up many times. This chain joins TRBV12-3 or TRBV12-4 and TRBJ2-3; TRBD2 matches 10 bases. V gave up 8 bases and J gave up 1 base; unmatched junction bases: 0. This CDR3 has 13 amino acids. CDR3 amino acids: CASGLAGTDTQYF. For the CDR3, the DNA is TGTGCCAGCGGACTAGCGGGCACAGATACGCAGTATTTT.

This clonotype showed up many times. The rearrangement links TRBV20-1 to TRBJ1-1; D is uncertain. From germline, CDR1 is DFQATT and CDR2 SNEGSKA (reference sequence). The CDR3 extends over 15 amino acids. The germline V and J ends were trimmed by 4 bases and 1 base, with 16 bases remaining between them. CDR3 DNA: TGCAGTGCTATGGGTTCGGGGAATTGGAACACTGAAGCTTTCTTT. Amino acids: CSAMGSGNWNTEAFF.

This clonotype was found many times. CDR3 region: CASSYGRYGDTEAFF. Here the CDR3 DNA reads TGTGCCAGCAGTTACGGCCGGTACGGCGACACTGAAGCTTTCTTT. The genes are TRBV6-5 and TRBJ1-1; D is undetermined. Per germline, CDR1 MNHEY and CDR2 SVGAGI. V was pared by 2 bases and J by 3 bases, with 13 bases between. The CDR3 totals 15 residues.

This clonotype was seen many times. CDR3 DNA: TGCAGTGCTAAGGAGGATCGCTGGCCAGGCACAGATACGCAGTATTTT. It codes for CSAKEDRWPGTDTQYF. This chain joins TRBV20-1 and TRBJ2-3; TRBD2 is a possible D gene (5 bases). Looked up from germline, CDR1 is DFQATT and CDR2 is SNEGSKA (reference sequence). The V and J ends lost 4 bases and 1 base respectively, with 18 bases between them. The CDR3 has 16 residues.

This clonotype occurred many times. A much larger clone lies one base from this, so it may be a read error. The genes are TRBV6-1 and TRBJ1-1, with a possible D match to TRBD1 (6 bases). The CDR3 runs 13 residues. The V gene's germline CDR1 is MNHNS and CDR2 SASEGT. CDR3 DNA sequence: TGTGTCAGCAGTGGGACACCGAACACTGAAGCTTTCTTT. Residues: CVSSGTPNTEAFF.

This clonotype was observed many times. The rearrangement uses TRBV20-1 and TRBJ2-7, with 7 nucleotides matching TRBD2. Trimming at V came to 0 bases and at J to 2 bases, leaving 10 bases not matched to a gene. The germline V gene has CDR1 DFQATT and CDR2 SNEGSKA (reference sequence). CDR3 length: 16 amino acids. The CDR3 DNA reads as TGCAGTGCTAGAGATATCACCGGGGACTACCCCTACGAGCAGTACTTC. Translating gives CSARDITGDYPYEQYF.

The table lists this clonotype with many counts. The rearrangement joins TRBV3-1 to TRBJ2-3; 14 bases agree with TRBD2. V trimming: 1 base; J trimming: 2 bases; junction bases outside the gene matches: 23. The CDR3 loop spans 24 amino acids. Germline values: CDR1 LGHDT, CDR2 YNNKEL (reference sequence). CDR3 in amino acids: CASSQAIPGYIGTSGRFHTDTQYF. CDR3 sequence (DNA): TGTGCCAGCAGCCAAGCGATCCCGGGGTACATCGGGACTAGCGGGAGATTCCACACAGATACGCAGTATTTT.

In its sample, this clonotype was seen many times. CDR3 region: CASSWGDNGYTF. Here the CDR3 DNA reads TGCGCCAGCAGCTGGGGAGATAATGGCTACACCTTC. The chain couples TRBV5-1 to TRBJ1-2; no clear D gene. Germline V gene lookup returns CDR1 SGHRS and CDR2 YFSETQ. Trimming took off 3 bases at V and 6 bases at J, with 9 bases between the two ends. The CDR3 has 12 residues.

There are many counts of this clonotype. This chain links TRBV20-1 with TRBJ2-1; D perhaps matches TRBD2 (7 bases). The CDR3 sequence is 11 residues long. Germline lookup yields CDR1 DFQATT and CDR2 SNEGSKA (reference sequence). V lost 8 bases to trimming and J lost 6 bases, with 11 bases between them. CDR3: CSPRGPNEQFF. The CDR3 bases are TGCAGTCCGCGGGGGCCCAATGAGCAGTTCTTC.

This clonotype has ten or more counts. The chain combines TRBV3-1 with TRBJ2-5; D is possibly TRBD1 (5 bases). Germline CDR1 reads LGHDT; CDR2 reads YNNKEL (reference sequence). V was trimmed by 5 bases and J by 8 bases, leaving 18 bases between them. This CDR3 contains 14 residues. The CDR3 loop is CASSLKPPGSTQYF. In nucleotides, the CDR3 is TGTGCCAGCAGCTTGAAACCTCCAGGGTCCACCCAGTACTTC.